This is a list of T cell receptor beta chains from one sample in a study of regulatory T cells in long-lasting Graves disease. TCRdb re-called the multiplex PCR reads with MiXCR, one entry per CDR3 protein. There are 520,000 or so distinct CDR3 sequences in the sample; more than 10% occur only once, and around 10% lies in the top ten. The same data also went into a second study, on T cells in Graves' hyperthyroidism and ophthalmopathy.

Material: peripheral blood mononuclear cells (PBMCs), obtained at new diagnosis, from a patient treated with antithyroid drugs. Receptors originate from a woman aged 25 to 45 with Graves disease. Both conserved end residues are part of each CDR3. Each record gives: clone size, V gene, D gene, J gene, CDR3 DNA, CDR3 protein. D genes are given only for firm matches. A clone size is listed for some rows: how often the clone was seen (once, few, many), or a class if it is expanded.

many	TRBV20-1	.	TRBJ1-1	TGCAGTGGCCGGGCTTTGACTGAAGCTTTCTTT	CSGRALTEAFF
few	TRBV4-3	.	TRBJ2-3	TGCGCCAGCAGCCAAGCCCTCCCAGATACGCAGTATTTT	CASSQALPDTQYF
many	TRBV15	.	TRBJ2-1	TGTGCCACCAGCAGAGTATCGCGGCAGGACAATGAGCAGTTCTTC	CATSRVSRQDNEQFF
many	TRBV5-1	.	TRBJ2-1	TGCGCCAGCAGCTTGGCCTTCCTACAGCTATATGAGCAGTTCTTC	CASSLAFLQLYEQFF
many	TRBV29-1	TRBD2	TRBJ2-1	TGCAGCGTTGATGGGAAGGGGAGCGGGATACACAATGAGCAGTTCTTC	CSVDGKGSGIHNEQFF
.	TRBV24-1	TRBD1	TRBJ1-5	TGTGCCACCAGTCACGGGACAGGGATGGTTGAGCCCCAGCATTTT	CATSHGTGMVEPQHF
many	TRBV7-3	.	TRBJ2-7	TGTGCCAGCAGCTCCTTCGACGGAAACGAGCAGTACTTC	CASSSFDGNEQYF
many	TRBV7-3	.	TRBJ2-5	TGTGCCATCCTTTCCGGGAGCGAGGAGACCCAGTACTTC	CAILSGSEETQYF
many	TRBV7-9	.	TRBJ2-7	TGTGCCAGCAGCCCCAAAACAGGGTCCTACGAGCAGTACTTC	CASSPKTGSYEQYF
many	TRBV28	.	TRBJ1-6	TGTGCCAGCAGTCCCGCGATCAGCGGAATCTCACCCCTCCACTTT	CASSPAISGISPLHF
.	TRBV5-1	TRBD1	TRBJ2-7	TGCGCCAGCAGCTCCCCAGGGACAGTCTTTTACGAGCAGTACTTC	CASSSPGTVFYEQYF
many	TRBV2	TRBD2	TRBJ2-1	TGTGCCAGCAGTGGGAGGGTTAGCAGCGGGGTCGCCTACAATGAGCAGTTCTTC	CASSGRVSSGVAYNEQFF
many	TRBV2	TRBD2	TRBJ2-4	TGTGCCAGCAGTCCGGGACTAGCGGGAGTAGTGGCCAAAAACATTCAGTACTTC	CASSPGLAGVVAKNIQYF
few	TRBV5-1	.	TRBJ1-1	TGCGCCAGCAGCTTGGCCGCAGGCGCGAACACTGAAGCTTTCTTT	CASSLAAGANTEAFF
many	TRBV2	TRBD1	TRBJ1-1	TGTGCCAGCAAGGGGAAAGGGGGCCAATGGGAAGCTTTCTTT	CASKGKGGQWEAFF
many	TRBV5-5	.	TRBJ2-5	TGTGCCAGCAGCCGGACTATCCAAGAGACCCAGTACTTC	CASSRTIQETQYF